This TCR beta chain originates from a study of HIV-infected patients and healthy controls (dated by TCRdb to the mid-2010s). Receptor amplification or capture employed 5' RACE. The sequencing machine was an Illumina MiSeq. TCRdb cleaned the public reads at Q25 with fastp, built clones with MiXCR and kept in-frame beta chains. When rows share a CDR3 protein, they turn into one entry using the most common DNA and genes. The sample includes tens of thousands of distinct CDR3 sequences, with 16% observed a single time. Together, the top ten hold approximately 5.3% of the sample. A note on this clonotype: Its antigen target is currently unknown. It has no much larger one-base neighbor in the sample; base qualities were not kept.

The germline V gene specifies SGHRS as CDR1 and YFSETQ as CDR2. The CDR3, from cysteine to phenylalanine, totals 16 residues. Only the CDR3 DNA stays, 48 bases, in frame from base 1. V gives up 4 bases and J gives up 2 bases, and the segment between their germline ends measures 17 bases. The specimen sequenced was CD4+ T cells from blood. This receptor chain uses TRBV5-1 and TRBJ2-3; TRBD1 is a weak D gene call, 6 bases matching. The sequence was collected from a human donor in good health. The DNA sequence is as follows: TGCGCCAGCAGCCCAGGGACACAACCAAACACAGATACGCAGTATTTT. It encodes CASSPGTQPNTDTQYF.